The 17 T cell receptor beta chains below were found in one sample sequenced in a study of blood T cell repertoires in COVID-19. The method was immunoSEQ multiplex PCR; TCRdb's version includes in-frame clones alone and lacks a portion of them. Counted here are about 110,000 clones, 85% occurring once; the ten biggest clones make up 13%. The source material was peripheral blood. The receptors were gathered from a human donor in a cohort sampled during active COVID-19.

This chain links TRBV10-2 with TRBJ1-2, with TRBD1 identical over 12 bases. CDR1 is WSHSY, CDR2 SAAADI, per germline. The V gene end was trimmed by 5 bases and the J gene end by 4 bases; junction bases not matched to a gene: 5. This CDR3 spans 15 amino acids. The CDR3 loop is CASSPGTGGAYGYTF. The CDR3 DNA follows: TGCGCCAGCAGTCCTGGGACAGGGGGCGCCTATGGCTACACCTTC.

This clone has a handful of counts. CDR3 DNA: TGTGCCAGCAGTCCCGGTCCGACACAGCCCCAGCATTTT. Translation gives CASSPGPTQPQHF. The chain is built from TRBV27 and TRBJ1-5; D gene unclear. The CDR3 is made up of 13 amino acids. Germline values: CDR1 MNHEY, CDR2 SMNVEV (reference sequence). Trimming stripped 5 bases from V and 7 bases from J, with 12 bases between.

This clone was seen a few times. The V and J genes are TRBV28 and TRBJ2-6; a weak D match, TRBD1 (5 bases). This CDR3 region has 18 residues. CDR1 is MDHEN, CDR2 SYDVKM, per germline. V was shortened by 2 bases and J by 1 base, with 15 bases between the two germline ends. The CDR3 loop reads CASSLISGILSGANVLTF. CDR3 sequence (DNA): TGTGCCAGCAGTTTAATCTCAGGGATTCTGTCTGGGGCCAACGTCCTGACTTTC.

The CDR3 reads CASSLDRAIVTDTQYF. For the CDR3, the DNA is TGTGCCAGCAGCTTGGACAGGGCGATTGTCACAGATACGCAGTATTTT. The chain links TRBV7-2 to TRBJ2-3, with 8 positions matching TRBD1. Germline CDR1 SGHTA, CDR2 FQGNSA. V lost 3 bases and J lost 2; bases outside the gene matches: 7. CDR3 length equals 16 residues. Complete variable domain (other parts from reference TRBV7-2 and TRBJ2-3): GAGVSQSPSNKVTEKGKDVELRCDPISGHTALYWYRQSLGQGLEFLIYFQGNSAPDKSGLPSDRFSAERTGGSVSTLTIQRTQQEDSAVYLCASSLDRAIVTDTQYFGPGTRLTVL.

The V and J genes are TRBV5-1 and TRBJ2-1; D is ambiguous. The V gene lost 5 bases and the J gene lost 7 bases, with 19 bases spanning the gap. Germline V CDR1 and CDR2: SGHRS, YFSETQ. The CDR3 consists of 15 residues. The CDR3 sequence is CASSPTPFSRNEQFF. Written as DNA, the CDR3 is TGCGCCAGCAGTCCGACGCCCTTCTCTAGGAATGAGCAGTTCTTC.

This chain connects TRBV7-2 to TRBJ1-1; a possible D gene is TRBD1 (6 bases). The CDR3 is 13 residues long. Trimming stripped 5 bases from V and 5 bases from J, with 12 bases between. The germline V gene encodes CDR1 SGHTA and CDR2 FQGNSA. The CDR3 loop is CASSEQGGTEAFF. The CDR3 region has the DNA TGTGCCAGCAGCGAACAGGGTGGGACTGAAGCTTTCTTT. Full variable domain (outside the CDR3, taken from reference TRBV7-2 and TRBJ1-1): GAGVSQSPSNKVTEKGKDVELRCDPISGHTALYWYRQSLGQGLEFLIYFQGNSAPDKSGLPSDRFSAERTGGSVSTLTIQRTQQEDSAVYLCASSEQGGTEAFFGQGTRLTVV.

The V call is TRBV20-1, the J call TRBJ1-1, with a tentative D call TRBD1 (6 bases). This CDR3 has 11 residues. Germline CDR1 reads DFQATT; CDR2 reads SNEGSKA (reference sequence). V lost 6 bases, J lost 10 bases, and 15 bases lay in between. The CDR3 DNA reads TGCAGTGCCAGGGGTCAGGGATCAGCTTTCTTT. Amino acids: CSARGQGSAFF.

This rearrangement joins TRBV27 to TRBJ2-6; D is possibly TRBD1 (7 bases). V lost 0 bases to trimming and J lost 1 base, with 22 bases between them. This CDR3 is 21 amino acids long. Germline assignment: CDR1 MNHEY and CDR2 SMNVEV (reference sequence). CDR3 protein: CASSLSGQWEAWRSGANVLTF. The DNA for the CDR3 is TGTGCCAGCAGTTTATCGGGACAGTGGGAGGCCTGGAGATCTGGGGCCAACGTCCTGACTTTC.

This sequence joins TRBV28 and TRBJ1-5; D gene uncertain. Trimming took off 6 bases at V and 4 bases at J, with 13 bases between the two ends. CDR3 length: 14 amino acids. Germline values: CDR1 MDHEN, CDR2 SYDVKM. CDR3 protein: CASSPTGFNQPQHF. Here the CDR3 DNA reads TGTGCCAGCAGCCCCACCGGGTTTAATCAGCCCCAGCATTTT.

The chain combines TRBV7-8 with TRBJ2-7; possibly TRBD1 for D (6 bases). The CDR3 has 15 amino acids. V was shortened by 2 bases and J by 1 base, with 12 bases between the two germline ends. The germline CDR1 and CDR2 sequences are SGHVS and FQNEAQ. The CDR3: CASSLYPQGSYEQYF. DNA of the CDR3: TGTGCCAGCAGCTTATACCCCCAGGGGTCCTACGAGCAGTACTTC.

The chain links TRBV4-3 to TRBJ2-5; D gene uncertain. CDR3 size: 13 residues. Germline CDR1 and CDR2: LGHNA and YSLEER. Trimming shortened V by 4 bases and J by 2 bases, and 8 bases separated the two germline ends. The CDR3 protein is CASSRNLQETQYF. The CDR3 DNA is TGCGCCAGCAGCCGTAACTTACAAGAGACCCAGTACTTC.

The CDR3 DNA sequence: TGTGCCAGCAGGCCCGACAGGGTGGTTGGCTACACCTTC. This codes for CASRPDRVVGYTF. The V gene is TRBV28, the J gene TRBJ1-2; 7 bases fit TRBD1. The ends lost 6 bases at V and 7 bases at J; junction bases unmatched: 8. Germline V gives CDR1 MDHEN, CDR2 SYDVKM. The CDR3 is 13 amino acids.

The V gene is TRBV6-5, the J gene TRBJ1-1; 7 bases line up with TRBD1. The V gene end was trimmed by 6 bases and the J gene end by 3 bases; junction bases not matched to a gene: 7. The CDR3 is made up of 14 amino acids. Germline V gene lookup returns CDR1 MNHEY and CDR2 SVGAGI. Here the CDR3 DNA reads TGTGCCAGCAGGGGGAAGACAGGGTACACTGAAGCTTTCTTT. Translating it yields CASRGKTGYTEAFF.

This clone showed up just a few times. The rearrangement links TRBV28 to TRBJ1-5; 8 bases are a match to TRBD1. V gave up 4 bases and J gave up 5 bases; unmatched junction bases: 10. Germline V lookup: CDR1 MDHEN, CDR2 SYDVKM. The CDR3 has 16 amino acids. CDR3 in DNA: TGTGCCAGCAGTTCAGACCGTACAGGGGGAGATCAGCCCCAGCATTTT. Translation gives CASSSDRTGGDQPQHF.

The chain carries TRBV14 and TRBJ1-6, with 9 bases fitting TRBD1. The CDR3 length is 16 residues. CDR1 and CDR2 (germline): SGHDN, FVKESK. Trimming cost V 4 bases and J 10 bases; bases outside gene matches: 11. The CDR3 DNA follows: TGTGCCAGCAGCCGCCGGACGGGACAGGGTGGATCACCCCTCCACTTT. This translates into CASSRRTGQGGSPLHF.

The chain has TRBV5-4 and TRBJ2-5, with 8 bases matching TRBD2. The CDR3 totals 14 residues. Trimming took 4 bases from V and 2 from J; bases not matched to a gene: 4. CDR1 SGHNT and CDR2 YYREEE come from the germline V gene (reference sequence). Written as DNA, the CDR3 is TGTGCCAGCAGCAAGAGCGGGGGTCAAGAGACCCAGTACTTC. As protein: CASSKSGGQETQYF.

The V call is TRBV12-3 or TRBV12-4, the J call TRBJ2-1; D is unresolved. Between the trimmed V and J ends, which lost 6 bases and 4 bases, there was a span of 10 bases. This CDR3 has 13 amino acids. CDR3 protein: CASSPILYNEQFF. In DNA, the CDR3 is TGTGCCAGCAGCCCTATCCTATACAATGAGCAGTTCTTC.